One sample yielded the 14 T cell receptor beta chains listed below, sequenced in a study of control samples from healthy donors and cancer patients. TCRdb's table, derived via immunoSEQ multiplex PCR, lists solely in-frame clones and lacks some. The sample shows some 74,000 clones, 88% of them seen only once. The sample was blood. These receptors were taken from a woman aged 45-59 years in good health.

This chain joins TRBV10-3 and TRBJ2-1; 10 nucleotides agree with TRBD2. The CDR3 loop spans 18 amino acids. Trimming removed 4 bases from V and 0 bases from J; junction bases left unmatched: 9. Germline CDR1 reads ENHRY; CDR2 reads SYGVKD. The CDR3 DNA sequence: TGTGCCATCAGTGGCGGGGCTAGCGGGGGAAGCTCCTACAATGAGCAGTTCTTC. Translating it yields CAISGGASGGSSYNEQFF.

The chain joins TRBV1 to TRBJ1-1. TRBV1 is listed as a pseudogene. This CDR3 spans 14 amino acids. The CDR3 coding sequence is TGCACCAGCAGCCAAGTACGTCAGAACACTGAAGCTTTCTTT. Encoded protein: CTSSQVRQNTEAFF.

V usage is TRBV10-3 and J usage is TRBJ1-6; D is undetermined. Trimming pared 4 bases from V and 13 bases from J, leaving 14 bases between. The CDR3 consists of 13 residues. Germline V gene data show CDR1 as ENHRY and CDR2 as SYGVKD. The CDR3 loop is CAISVGDHDPLHF. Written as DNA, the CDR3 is TGTGCCATCAGTGTCGGTGACCACGATCCCCTCCACTTT.

CDR3 loop: CASSLAGLQGDTQYF. The DNA for the CDR3 is TGTGCCAGCAGTCTAGCGGGGCTCCAAGGGGATACGCAGTATTTT. V and J are TRBV6-5 and TRBJ2-3, with TRBD2 matching 9 bases. The V gene end was trimmed by 5 bases and the J gene end by 6 bases; junction bases not matched to a gene: 9. CDR1 and CDR2 from the germline V gene are MNHEY and SVGAGI. The CDR3 consists of 15 residues.

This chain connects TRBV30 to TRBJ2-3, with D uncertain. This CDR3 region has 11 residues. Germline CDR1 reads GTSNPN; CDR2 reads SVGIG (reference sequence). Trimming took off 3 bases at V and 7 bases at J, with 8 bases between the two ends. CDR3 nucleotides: TGTGCCTGGAGGGGCAGTCATACGCAGTATTTT. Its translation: CAWRGSHTQYF.

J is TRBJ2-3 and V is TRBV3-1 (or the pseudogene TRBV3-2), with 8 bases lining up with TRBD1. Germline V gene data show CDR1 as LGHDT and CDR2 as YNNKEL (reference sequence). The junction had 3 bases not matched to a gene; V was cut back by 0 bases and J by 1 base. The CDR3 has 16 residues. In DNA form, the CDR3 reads TGTGCCAGCAGCCAAGAATGGGGACAGGGCACAGATACGCAGTATTTT. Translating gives CASSQEWGQGTDTQYF.

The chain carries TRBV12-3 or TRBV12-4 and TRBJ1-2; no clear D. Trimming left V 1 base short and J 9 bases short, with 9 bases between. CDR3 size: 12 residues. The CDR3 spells CASSLEGHRYTF. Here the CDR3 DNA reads TGTGCCAGCAGTTTAGAGGGCCACCGCTACACCTTC.

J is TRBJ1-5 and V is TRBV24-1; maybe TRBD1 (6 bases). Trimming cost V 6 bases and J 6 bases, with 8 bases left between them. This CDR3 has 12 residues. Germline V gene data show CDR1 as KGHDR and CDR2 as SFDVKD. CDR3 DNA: TGTGCCACCAGTCGGGGGGCTCAGCCCCAGCATTTT. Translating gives CATSRGAQPQHF.

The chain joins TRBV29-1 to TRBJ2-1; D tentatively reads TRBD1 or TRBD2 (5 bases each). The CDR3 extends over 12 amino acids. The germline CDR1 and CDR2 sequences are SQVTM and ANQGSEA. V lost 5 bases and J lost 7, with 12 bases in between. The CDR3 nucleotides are TGCAGCGTTAATCGGGGCCCAAATGAGCAGTTCTTC. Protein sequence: CSVNRGPNEQFF.

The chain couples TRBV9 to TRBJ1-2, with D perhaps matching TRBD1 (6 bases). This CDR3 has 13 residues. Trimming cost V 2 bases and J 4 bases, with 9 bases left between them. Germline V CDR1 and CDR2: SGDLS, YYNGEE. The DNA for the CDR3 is TGTGCCAGCAGCGTTCAGGGGCGCTATGGCTACACCTTC. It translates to CASSVQGRYGYTF.

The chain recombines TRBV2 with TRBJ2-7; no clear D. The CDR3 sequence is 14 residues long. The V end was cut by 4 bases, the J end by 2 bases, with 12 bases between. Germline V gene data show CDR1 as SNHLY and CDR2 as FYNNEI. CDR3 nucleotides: TGTGCCAGCAGTGGAATCGAGCTAACCTACGAGCAGTACTTC. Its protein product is CASSGIELTYEQYF.

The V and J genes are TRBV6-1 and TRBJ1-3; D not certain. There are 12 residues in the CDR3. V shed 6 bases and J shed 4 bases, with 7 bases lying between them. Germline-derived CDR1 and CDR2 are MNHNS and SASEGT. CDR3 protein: CASSPTGNTIYF. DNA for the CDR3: TGTGCCAGCAGCCCCACAGGAAACACCATATATTTT.

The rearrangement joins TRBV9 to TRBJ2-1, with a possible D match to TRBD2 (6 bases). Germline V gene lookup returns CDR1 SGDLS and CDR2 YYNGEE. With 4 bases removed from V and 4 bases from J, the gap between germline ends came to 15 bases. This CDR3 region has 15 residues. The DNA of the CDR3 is TGTGCCAGCAGCCCCTCTCAAGGAGGGTACAATGAGCAGTTCTTC. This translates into CASSPSQGGYNEQFF.

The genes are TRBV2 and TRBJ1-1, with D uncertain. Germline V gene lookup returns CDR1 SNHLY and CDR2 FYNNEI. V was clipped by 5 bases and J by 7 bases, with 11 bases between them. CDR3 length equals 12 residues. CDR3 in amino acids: CASSPRTYEAFF. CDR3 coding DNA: TGTGCCAGCAGTCCTCGGACTTATGAAGCTTTCTTT.